Listed below are T cell receptor beta chains from one sample, sequenced in a study of response to subunit inactivated influenza vaccine. TCRdb processed the RT-PCR reads anew with MiXCR; each CDR3 protein has one entry. The sample includes under 800,000 distinct CDR3 sequences, about 15% of them seen just once. This sample comprised PBMCs from blood, obtained 14 days before vaccination. All receptors come from a man aged 45-65 years who received an inactivated influenza vaccine. Both conserved end residues are part of each CDR3.

v_call	j_call	cdr3_aa
TRBV27	TRBJ2-1	CASSKGLAGVYNEQFF
TRBV6-2/TRBV6-3	TRBJ2-7	CASSFPGFTYEQYF
TRBV18	TRBJ2-2	CASSPPTGSTGELFF
TRBV29-1	TRBJ2-5	CSALGGQKETQYF
TRBV6-2/TRBV6-3	TRBJ2-1	CASTPGYSYNEQFF
TRBV29-1	TRBJ1-5	CSVLAAYNQPQHF
TRBV7-9	TRBJ2-5	CASSLGVRGYQETQYF
TRBV6-2/TRBV6-3	TRBJ2-1	CASSYGGGKDEQFF
TRBV29-1	TRBJ2-7	CSVSLGTGPNEQYF
TRBV5-1	TRBJ2-3	CASSWGSGGLDTQYF
TRBV12-3/TRBV12-4	TRBJ2-5	CASSFGGTGEETQYF
TRBV18	TRBJ2-1	CDSSPPSQEQFF
TRBV7-2	TRBJ1-2	CASSLEPRQAGGYTF
TRBV12-3/TRBV12-4	TRBJ2-1	CASSFGTPFEQFF
TRBV20-1	TRBJ2-1	CSAPKQGLGNEQFF
TRBV6-1	TRBJ1-5	CASSGGVGNQPQHF
TRBV20-1	TRBJ2-7	CSVPQAYEQYF
TRBV18	TRBJ1-1	CASSPAVLMNTEAFF
TRBV5-1	TRBJ1-6	CASSLTSRQGGNSPLHF
TRBV10-3	TRBJ2-5	CAISEGGGGSEETQYF
TRBV27	TRBJ2-7	CASREVERDYEQYF
TRBV20-1	TRBJ1-4	CSAAHATNEKLFF
TRBV5-1	TRBJ2-7	CASRSDPGSYEQYF
TRBV4-3	TRBJ1-2	CASSQEISANYGYTF
TRBV27	TRBJ2-7	CASSLSFYRDRSYEQYF
TRBV5-6	TRBJ2-5	CASSFMRGSQETQYF
TRBV4-2	TRBJ2-5	CASSQVGVSGETQYF
TRBV12-3/TRBV12-4	TRBJ2-4	CASSLASGGNIQYF
TRBV27	TRBJ2-2	CASSFGNTGELFF
TRBV5-1	TRBJ1-3	CASSYDRASGNTIYF
TRBV5-1	TRBJ1-6	CASSRGEGRPNSPLHF
TRBV28	TRBJ2-3	CASTAGGDTQYF
TRBV5-1	TRBJ2-1	CASRPSGGNEQFF
TRBV5-1	TRBJ2-1	CASRSDISYNEQFF
TRBV20-1	TRBJ2-3	CSARPDSSTDTQYF
TRBV4-3	TRBJ1-1	CASSQDLVRDTEAFF
TRBV15	TRBJ2-2	CATSKRTGELFF